The rows below give T cell receptor beta chains drawn from one sample of a study of cytomegalovirus exposure and HLA in healthy donors. Libraries were prepared by immunoSEQ multiplex PCR; TCRdb keeps only in-frame clonotypes and omits some of them. The repertoire holds 95,000 to 150,000 clones, with over 80% as singletons. Sequencing was carried out using PBMCs. Receptor source: a man aged 25 to 45 in good health and CMV-seronegative. CDR3s include the opening cysteine and the closing phenylalanine or tryptophan. The D gene is left open where the match is weak. A row's size may be missing; if present it is once, few, many or a size class.

D	V	size	J	CDR3	DNA
NA	TRBV28	NA	TRBJ1-2	CASSLTSRDTYYGYTF	TGTGCCAGCAGTTTAACATCCCGGGACACCTACTATGGCTACACCTTC
NA	TRBV5-3	NA	TRBJ1-6	CARSFTGPSYNSPLHF	TGTGCCAGAAGCTTTACAGGCCCGTCCTATAATTCACCCCTCCACTTT
TRBD1	TRBV5-6	NA	TRBJ2-5	CASSFTLDRDGRETQYF	TGTGCCAGCAGCTTCACCTTGGACAGGGACGGACGGGAGACCCAGTACTTC
TRBD2	TRBV19	NA	TRBJ2-5	CASSLGTSPETQYF	TGTGCCAGTAGTTTAGGGACTAGCCCGGAGACCCAGTACTTC
TRBD2	TRBV2	NA	TRBJ2-1	CASSVLAGGSKDEQFF	TGTGCCAGCAGTGTGCTAGCGGGGGGGTCAAAGGATGAGCAGTTCTTC
NA	TRBV18	once	TRBJ1-5	CASSPESNQPQHF	TGTGCCAGCTCCCCGGAGAGCAATCAGCCCCAGCATTTT
NA	TRBV14	NA	TRBJ2-5	CASSHLRGQPQETQYF	TGTGCCAGCAGCCACTTACGAGGACAGCCTCAAGAGACCCAGTACTTC
NA	TRBV9	NA	TRBJ2-3	CASSVKGVEDTQYF	TGTGCCAGCAGCGTTAAGGGAGTTGAAGATACGCAGTATTTT
NA	TRBV4-2	few	TRBJ1-6	CASSQVDSPTASPLHF	TGTGCCAGCAGCCAAGTTGACAGCCCGACGGCCTCACCCCTCCACTTT
TRBD2	TRBV5-1	NA	TRBJ2-3	CASSFSGGGDAQYF	TGCGCCAGCAGCTTTAGCGGGGGGGGAGATGCGCAGTATTTT
TRBD1	TRBV7-6	NA	TRBJ2-7	CASSLAGGTGLYEQYF	TGTGCCAGCAGCTTAGCGGGAGGGACAGGGCTGTACGAGCAGTACTTC
NA	TRBV5-1	once	TRBJ2-7	CASSLGQSYEQYF	TGCGCCAGCAGCTTGGGACAGTCCTACGAGCAGTACTTC
TRBD1	TRBV27	NA	TRBJ2-7	CASSGRDRGKTYEQYF	TGTGCCAGCAGTGGACGGGACAGGGGGAAGACCTACGAGCAGTACTTC
NA	TRBV7-2	NA	TRBJ2-2	CASSLGGRTGELFF	TGTGCCAGCAGCTTAGGGGGGCGAACCGGGGAGCTGTTTTTT
NA	TRBV11-1	NA	TRBJ1-5	CASSRGQGRLPQPQHF	TGTGCCAGCAGCCGTGGGCAGGGGCGGTTGCCTCAGCCCCAGCATTTT
TRBD2	TRBV5-1	once	TRBJ2-1	CASSSLAGANEQFF	TGCGCCAGCAGCTCCCTAGCGGGGGCCAATGAGCAGTTCTTC
NA	TRBV27	once	TRBJ2-5	CASSSASTQYF	TGTGCCAGCAGTTCCGCGAGTACCCAGTACTTC
NA	TRBV5-1	NA	TRBJ1-2	CASSLKFPPGDYGYTF	TGCGCCAGCAGCTTGAAATTCCCTCCGGGGGACTATGGCTACACCTTC
TRBD1	TRBV5-1	NA	TRBJ2-5	CASNDLGTGRTRAETQYF	TGCGCCAGCAACGATCTGGGGACAGGCCGCACGAGGGCAGAGACCCAGTACTTC
NA	TRBV30	once	TRBJ1-5	CAWSVLPLAGDNQPQHF	TGTGCCTGGAGTGTACTCCCCTTGGCGGGGGATAATCAGCCCCAGCATTTT
NA	TRBV6-5	few	TRBJ1-5	CASSEEVRRRPQHF	TGTGCCAGCAGTGAAGAGGTCCGCCGGAGACCCCAGCATTTT
NA	TRBV7-9	few	TRBJ2-1	CASSSPGEKSSYNEQFF	TGTGCCAGCAGCTCTCCAGGGGAAAAAAGCTCCTACAATGAGCAGTTCTTC
NA	TRBV11-2	NA	TRBJ2-7	CASSLGGGRGYEQYF	TGTGCCAGCAGCTTGGGCGGCGGCAGGGGTTACGAGCAGTACTTC
TRBD1	TRBV30	NA	TRBJ1-5	CACDRGQSGNQPQHF	TGTGCCTGCGACAGGGGGCAATCGGGCAATCAGCCCCAGCATTTT
NA	TRBV15	NA	TRBJ2-7	CATSGRGESSYEQYF	TGTGCCACCAGCGGACGCGGGGAAAGCTCCTACGAGCAGTACTTC
NA	TRBV30	few	TRBJ1-2	CAWSVAQGHGYTF	TGTGCCTGGAGTGTAGCCCAGGGTCATGGCTACACCTTC
NA	TRBV6-1	NA	TRBJ1-1	CASSEGQKYTEAFF	TGTGCCAGCAGTGAAGGTCAGAAGTACACTGAAGCTTTCTTT
TRBD2	TRBV12-5	NA	TRBJ2-3	CASSLAGGADTQYF	TGTGCTAGTAGTCTAGCGGGGGGGGCGGATACGCAGTATTTT
NA	TRBV28	NA	TRBJ2-3	CASSSPRGTLRTDTQYF	TGTGCCAGCAGTTCCCCCCGGGGAACCCTTCGGACAGATACGCAGTATTTT
TRBD2	TRBV9	NA	TRBJ2-7	CASRAPSGGPYEQYF	TGTGCCAGCAGAGCACCGAGCGGGGGGCCCTACGAGCAGTACTTC
TRBD1	TRBV5-1	few	TRBJ2-5	CASSLSGTGQETQYF	TGCGCCAGCAGCCTTTCCGGGACAGGCCAAGAGACCCAGTACTTC
NA	TRBV5-8	few	TRBJ1-4	CASSARHDNEKLFF	TGTGCCAGCAGCGCCCGACACGATAATGAAAAACTGTTTTTT
NA	TRBV4-2	NA	TRBJ1-2	CASSQEEGRDGYTF	TGTGCCAGCAGCCAAGAGGAGGGGCGGGATGGCTACACCTTC
NA	TRBV28	few	TRBJ1-2	CASSFIVVRQGHGYTF	TGTGCCAGCAGTTTTATTGTTGTGCGGCAAGGTCATGGCTACACCTTC
NA	TRBV18	NA	TRBJ1-2	CASSPLKGGHGDGYTF	TGTGCCAGCTCACCACTAAAGGGAGGCCACGGCGATGGCTACACCTTC
TRBD1	TRBV6-1	NA	TRBJ1-1	CAGYNAGGEAFF	TGTGCCGGTTATAATGCAGGGGGTGAAGCTTTCTTT
TRBD1	TRBV5-4	NA	TRBJ1-1	CASSSPGQMNTEAFF	TGTGCCAGCAGCTCCCCGGGACAGATGAACACTGAAGCTTTCTTT
NA	TRBV7-8	few	TRBJ1-2	CASSLAGDYGYTF	TGTGCCAGCAGCTTAGCCGGGGACTATGGCTACACCTTC
NA	TRBV5-1	NA	TRBJ2-7	CASSLKGGGHEQYF	TGCGCCAGCAGCTTGAAAGGGGGTGGTCACGAGCAGTACTTC
TRBD2	TRBV13	NA	TRBJ2-7	CASSWRLAGIYEQYF	TGTGCCAGCAGCTGGAGACTAGCGGGGATCTACGAGCAGTACTTC
NA	TRBV2	NA	TRBJ2-4	CASSEAAIQYF	TGTGCCAGCAGTGAGGCTGCCATTCAGTACTTC
TRBD2	TRBV7-2	few	TRBJ2-3	CASSLLAGGPDTQYF	TGTGCCAGCAGCTTACTAGCGGGGGGGCCAGATACGCAGTATTTT
NA	TRBV5-6	NA	TRBJ1-4	CASSFVGGTGEKLFF	TGTGCCAGCAGCTTCGTCGGGGGGACGGGTGAAAAACTGTTTTTT
TRBD1	TRBV5-1	NA	TRBJ2-7	CASSLGGQGVGYEQYF	TGCGCCAGCAGCTTGGGGGGACAGGGGGTTGGCTACGAGCAGTACTTC
NA	TRBV12-5	NA	TRBJ2-7	CASFDEGARRVSYEQYF	TGTGCTAGTTTTGACGAGGGAGCACGGAGAGTCTCCTACGAGCAGTACTTC
TRBD1	TRBV19	NA	TRBJ2-3	CASSIADRVPDTQYF	TGTGCCAGTAGTATTGCGGACAGGGTCCCAGATACGCAGTATTTT
NA	TRBV5-6	NA	TRBJ2-3	CASSLVARQDTQYF	TGTGCCAGCAGCTTGGTGGCCCGCCAAGATACGCAGTATTTT